The TCR beta chain described here comes from a study of blood T cell repertoires in COVID-19. Turning to the study itself: The United States, Italy and Spain supplied acute and convalescent COVID-19 samples.

The germline gives CDR1 MNHNS, CDR2 SASEGT. Trimming removed 2 bases from V and 0 bases from J, with 11 bases in between. This CDR3 region has 15 residues. Seattle's enrolled individuals joined amid active infection and were then monitored longitudinally. Per the study methods: Estimated nucleated cell counts came from reference gene primer amplification. Some clones are missing from TCRdb's copy, which holds only in-frame ones; the method was immunoSEQ multiplex PCR. V and J calls and clone size are copied from that table; D and trimming were computed from the DNA. Of about 300,000 clones in the sample, over 85% were seen once.

This chain joins TRBV6-1 and TRBJ2-7; possibly TRBD1 for D (5 bases). Sequenced sample: peripheral blood. The receptor was isolated from a woman between 25 and 40 years old with COVID-19, enrolled during active disease. The CDR3 region is CASSETAGRSYEQYF. As DNA, the CDR3 is TGTGCCAGCAGTGAAACCGCAGGGCGCTCCTACGAGCAGTACTTC.